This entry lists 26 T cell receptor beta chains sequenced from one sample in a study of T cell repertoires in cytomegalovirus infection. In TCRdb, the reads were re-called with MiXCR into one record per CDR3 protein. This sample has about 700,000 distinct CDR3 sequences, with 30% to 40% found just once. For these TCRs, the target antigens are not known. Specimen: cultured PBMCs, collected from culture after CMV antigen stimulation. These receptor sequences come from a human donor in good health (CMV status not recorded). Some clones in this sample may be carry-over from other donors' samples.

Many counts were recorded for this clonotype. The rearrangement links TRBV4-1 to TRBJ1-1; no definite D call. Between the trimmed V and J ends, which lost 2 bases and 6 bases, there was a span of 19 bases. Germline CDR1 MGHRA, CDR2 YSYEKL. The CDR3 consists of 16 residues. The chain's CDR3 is CASSQKSAWEGSEAFF. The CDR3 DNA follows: TGCGCCAGCAGCCAAAAGTCCGCTTGGGAGGGCTCTGAAGCTTTCTTT.

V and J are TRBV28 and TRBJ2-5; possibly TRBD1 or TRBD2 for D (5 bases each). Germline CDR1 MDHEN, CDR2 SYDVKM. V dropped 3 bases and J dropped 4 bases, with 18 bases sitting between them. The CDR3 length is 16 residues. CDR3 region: CASSFGGSRLRETQYF. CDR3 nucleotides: TGTGCCAGCAGTTTTGGGGGATCGAGACTGCGAGAGACCCAGTACTTC. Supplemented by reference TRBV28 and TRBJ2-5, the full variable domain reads DVKVTQSSRYLVKRTGEKVFLECVQDMDHENMFWYRQDPGLGLRLIYFSYDVKMKEKGDIPEGYSVSREKKERFSLILESASTNQTSMYLCASSFGGSRLRETQYFGPGTRLLVL.

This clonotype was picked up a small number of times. The CDR3 sequence: CATSSGGRETQYF. The CDR3 DNA reads TGTGCCACCAGCAGTGGGGGGAGAGAGACCCAGTACTTC. This chain uses TRBV15 with TRBJ2-5; possible D gene TRBD2, 6 bases. CDR3 length equals 13 residues. Trimming removed 3 bases at V and 4 bases at J, with 9 bases between. Germline CDR1 LNHNV, CDR2 YYDKDF (reference sequence).

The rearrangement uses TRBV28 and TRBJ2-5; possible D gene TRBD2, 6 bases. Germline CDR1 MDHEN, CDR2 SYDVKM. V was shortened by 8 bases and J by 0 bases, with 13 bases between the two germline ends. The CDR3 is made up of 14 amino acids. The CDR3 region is CASVGGTHQETQYF. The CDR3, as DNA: TGTGCCAGCGTAGGCGGGACCCACCAAGAGACCCAGTACTTC.

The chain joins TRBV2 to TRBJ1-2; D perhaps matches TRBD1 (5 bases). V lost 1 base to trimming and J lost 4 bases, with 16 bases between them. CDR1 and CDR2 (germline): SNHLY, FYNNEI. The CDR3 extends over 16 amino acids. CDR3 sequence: CASSEEGWDGSYGYTF. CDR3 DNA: TGTGCCAGCAGTGAAGAAGGCTGGGACGGCAGCTATGGCTACACCTTC.

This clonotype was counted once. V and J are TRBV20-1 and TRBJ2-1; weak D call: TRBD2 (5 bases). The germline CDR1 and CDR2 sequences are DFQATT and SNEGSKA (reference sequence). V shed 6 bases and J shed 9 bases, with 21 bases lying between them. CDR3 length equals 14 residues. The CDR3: CSALSPATTGEQFF. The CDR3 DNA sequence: TGCAGTGCCCTATCCCCCGCGACTACCGGTGAGCAGTTCTTC.

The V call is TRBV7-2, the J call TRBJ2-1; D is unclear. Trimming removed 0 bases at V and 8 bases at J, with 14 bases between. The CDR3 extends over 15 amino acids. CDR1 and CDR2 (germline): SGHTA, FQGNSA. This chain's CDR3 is CASSLAAVIGYEQFF. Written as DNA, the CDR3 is TGTGCCAGCAGCTTAGCAGCTGTGATCGGCTATGAGCAGTTCTTC.

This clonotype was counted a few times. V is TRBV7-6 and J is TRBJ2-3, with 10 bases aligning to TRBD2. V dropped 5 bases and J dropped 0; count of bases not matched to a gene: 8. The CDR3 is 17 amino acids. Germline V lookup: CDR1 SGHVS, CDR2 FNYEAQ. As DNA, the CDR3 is TGTGCCAGCAGCCCACCGACTAGCGGGTGGAGCACAGATACGCAGTATTTT. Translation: CASSPPTSGWSTDTQYF.

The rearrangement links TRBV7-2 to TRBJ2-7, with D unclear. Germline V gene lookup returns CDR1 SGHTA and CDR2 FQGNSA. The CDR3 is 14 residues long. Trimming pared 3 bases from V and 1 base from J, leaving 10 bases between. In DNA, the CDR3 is TGTGCCAGCAGCTTTTCGGATTCATCCTACGAGCAGTACTTC. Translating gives CASSFSDSSYEQYF.

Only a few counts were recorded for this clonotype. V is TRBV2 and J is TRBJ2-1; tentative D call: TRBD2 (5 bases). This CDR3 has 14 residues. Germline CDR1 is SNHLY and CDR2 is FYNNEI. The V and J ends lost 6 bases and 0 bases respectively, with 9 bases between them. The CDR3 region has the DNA TGTGCCAGCAGGGATCGGGGCTCCTACAATGAGCAGTTCTTC. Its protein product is CASRDRGSYNEQFF. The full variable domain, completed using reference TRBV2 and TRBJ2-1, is EPEVTQTPSHQVTQMGQEVILRCVPISNHLYFYWYRQILGQKVEFLVSFYNNEISEKSEIFDDQFSVERPDGSNFTLKIRSTKLEDSAMYFCASRDRGSYNEQFFGPGTRLTVL.

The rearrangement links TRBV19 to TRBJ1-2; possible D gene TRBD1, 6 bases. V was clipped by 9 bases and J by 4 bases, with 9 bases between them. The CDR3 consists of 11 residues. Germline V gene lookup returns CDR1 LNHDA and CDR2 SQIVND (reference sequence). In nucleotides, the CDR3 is TGTGCCAGCGGGACACCCTATGGCTACACCTTC. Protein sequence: CASGTPYGYTF.

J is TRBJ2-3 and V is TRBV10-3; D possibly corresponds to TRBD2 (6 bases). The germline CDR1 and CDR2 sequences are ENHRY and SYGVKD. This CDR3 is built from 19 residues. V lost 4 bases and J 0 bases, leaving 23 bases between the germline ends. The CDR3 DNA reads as TGTGCCATCAGTGCCCTGGGCCAGGGAGGTGGACGGAGCACAGATACGCAGTATTTT. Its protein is CAISALGQGGGRSTDTQYF.

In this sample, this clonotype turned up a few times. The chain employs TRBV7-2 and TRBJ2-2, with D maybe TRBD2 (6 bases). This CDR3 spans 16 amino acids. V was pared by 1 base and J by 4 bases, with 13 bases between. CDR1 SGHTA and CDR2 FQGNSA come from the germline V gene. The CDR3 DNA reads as TGTGCCAGCAGCTTAGTAGGGACTGGGCCCACCGGGGAGCTGTTTTTT. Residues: CASSLVGTGPTGELFF. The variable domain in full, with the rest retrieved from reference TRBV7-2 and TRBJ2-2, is GAGVSQSPSNKVTEKGKDVELRCDPISGHTALYWYRQSLGQGLEFLIYFQGNSAPDKSGLPSDRFSAERTGGSVSTLTIQRTQQEDSAVYLCASSLVGTGPTGELFFGEGSRLTVL.

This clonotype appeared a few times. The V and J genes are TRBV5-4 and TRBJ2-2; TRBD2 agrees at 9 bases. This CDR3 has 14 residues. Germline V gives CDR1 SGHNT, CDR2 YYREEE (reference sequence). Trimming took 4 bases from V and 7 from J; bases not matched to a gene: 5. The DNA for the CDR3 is TGTGCCAGCAGCGCGGGACTAGCCGGCGGGGAGCTGTTTTTT. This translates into CASSAGLAGGELFF. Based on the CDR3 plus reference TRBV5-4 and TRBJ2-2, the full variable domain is ETGVTQSPTHLIKTRGQQVTLRCSSQSGHNTVSWYQQALGQGPQFIFQYYREEENGRGNFPPRFSGLQFPNYSSELNVNALELDDSALYLCASSAGLAGGELFFGEGSRLTVL.

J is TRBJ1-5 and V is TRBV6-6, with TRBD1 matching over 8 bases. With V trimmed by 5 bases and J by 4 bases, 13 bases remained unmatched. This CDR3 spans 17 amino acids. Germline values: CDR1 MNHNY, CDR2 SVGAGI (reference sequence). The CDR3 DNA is TGTGCCAGCAGTAGTCCCCGGACAGGGAGGATTAATCAGCCCCAGCATTTT. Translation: CASSSPRTGRINQPQHF.

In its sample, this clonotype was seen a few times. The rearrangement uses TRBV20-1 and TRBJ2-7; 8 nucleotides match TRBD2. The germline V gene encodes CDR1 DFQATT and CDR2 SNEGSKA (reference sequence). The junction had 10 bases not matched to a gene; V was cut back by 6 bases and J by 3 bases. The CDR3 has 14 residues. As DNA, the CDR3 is TGCAGTGCCGCCAAAGCGGGGGCGATCTACGAGCAGTACTTC. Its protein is CSAAKAGAIYEQYF.

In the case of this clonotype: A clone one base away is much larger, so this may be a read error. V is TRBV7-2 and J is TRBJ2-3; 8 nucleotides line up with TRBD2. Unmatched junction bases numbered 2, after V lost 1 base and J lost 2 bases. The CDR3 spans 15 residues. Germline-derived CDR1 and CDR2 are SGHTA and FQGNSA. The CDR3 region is CASSLELAVTDTQYF. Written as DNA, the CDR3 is TGTGCCAGCAGCTTAGAACTAGCGGTCACAGATACGCAGTATTTT.

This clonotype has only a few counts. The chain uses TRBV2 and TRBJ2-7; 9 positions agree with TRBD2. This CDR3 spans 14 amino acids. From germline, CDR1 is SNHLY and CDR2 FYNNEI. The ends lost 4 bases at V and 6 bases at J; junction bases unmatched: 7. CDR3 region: CASSAQRGVVEQYF. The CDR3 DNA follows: TGTGCCAGCAGTGCCCAGCGGGGGGTTGTCGAGCAGTACTTC.

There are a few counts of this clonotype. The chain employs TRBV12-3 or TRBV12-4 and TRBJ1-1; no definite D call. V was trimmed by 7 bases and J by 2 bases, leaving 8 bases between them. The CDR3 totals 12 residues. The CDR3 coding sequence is TGTGCCAGCACCGGACTAAACACTGAAGCTTTCTTT. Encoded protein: CASTGLNTEAFF.

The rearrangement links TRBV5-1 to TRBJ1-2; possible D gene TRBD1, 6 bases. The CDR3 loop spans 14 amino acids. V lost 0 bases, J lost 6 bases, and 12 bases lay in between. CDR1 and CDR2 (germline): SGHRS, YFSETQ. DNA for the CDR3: TGCGCCAGCAGCTTGGTTGCGGGGGCGGATGGCTACACCTTC. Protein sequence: CASSLVAGADGYTF.

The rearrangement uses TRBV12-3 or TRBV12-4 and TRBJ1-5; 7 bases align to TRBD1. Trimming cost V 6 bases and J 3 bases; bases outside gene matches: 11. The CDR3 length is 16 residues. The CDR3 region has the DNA TGTGCCAGCAGCGACAGGGCTCATTCCTCCAATCAGCCCCAGCATTTT. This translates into CASSDRAHSSNQPQHF.

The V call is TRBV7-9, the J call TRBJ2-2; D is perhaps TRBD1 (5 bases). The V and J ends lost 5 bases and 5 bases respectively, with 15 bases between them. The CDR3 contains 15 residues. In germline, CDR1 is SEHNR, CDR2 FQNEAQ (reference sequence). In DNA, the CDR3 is TGTGCCAGCAGCCCGACAGCGAGACGGACCGGGGAGCTGTTTTTT. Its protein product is CASSPTARRTGELFF.

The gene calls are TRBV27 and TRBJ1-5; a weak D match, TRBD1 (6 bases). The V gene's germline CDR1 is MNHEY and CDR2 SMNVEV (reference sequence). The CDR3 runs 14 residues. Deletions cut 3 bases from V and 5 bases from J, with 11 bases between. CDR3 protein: CASSFTGSHQPQHF. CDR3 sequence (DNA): TGTGCCAGCAGTTTTACAGGGTCCCATCAGCCCCAGCATTTT.

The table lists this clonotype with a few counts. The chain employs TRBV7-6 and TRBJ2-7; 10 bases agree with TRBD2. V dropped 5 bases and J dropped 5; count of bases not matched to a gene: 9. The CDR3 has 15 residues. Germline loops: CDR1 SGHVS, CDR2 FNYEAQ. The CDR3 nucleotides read TGTGCCAGCAGCAAAGCTAGCGGGAGTAGAAACGAGCAGTACTTC. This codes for CASSKASGSRNEQYF. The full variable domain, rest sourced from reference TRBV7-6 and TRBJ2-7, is GAGVSQSPRYKVTKRGQDVALRCDPISGHVSLYWYRQALGQGPEFLTYFNYEAQQDKSGLPNDRFSAERPEGSISTLTIQRTEQRDSAMYRCASSKASGSRNEQYFGPGTRLTVT.

The DNA of the CDR3 is TGTGCCAGCAGCTCCACAGCGGCCGTAAATGAAAAACTGTTTTTT. Encoded protein: CASSSTAAVNEKLFF. The V gene is TRBV7-9, the J gene TRBJ1-4, with D hard to call. In germline, CDR1 is SEHNR, CDR2 FQNEAQ (reference sequence). Trimming cost V 4 bases and J 5 bases, with 14 bases left between them. CDR3 length: 15 amino acids.

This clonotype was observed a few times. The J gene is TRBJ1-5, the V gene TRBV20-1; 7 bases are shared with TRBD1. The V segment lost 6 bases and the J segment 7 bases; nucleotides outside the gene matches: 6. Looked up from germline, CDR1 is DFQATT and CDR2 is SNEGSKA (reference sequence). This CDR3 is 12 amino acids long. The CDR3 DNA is TGCAGTGCCCACAGGGGTAGACAGCCCCAGCATTTT. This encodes CSAHRGRQPQHF.